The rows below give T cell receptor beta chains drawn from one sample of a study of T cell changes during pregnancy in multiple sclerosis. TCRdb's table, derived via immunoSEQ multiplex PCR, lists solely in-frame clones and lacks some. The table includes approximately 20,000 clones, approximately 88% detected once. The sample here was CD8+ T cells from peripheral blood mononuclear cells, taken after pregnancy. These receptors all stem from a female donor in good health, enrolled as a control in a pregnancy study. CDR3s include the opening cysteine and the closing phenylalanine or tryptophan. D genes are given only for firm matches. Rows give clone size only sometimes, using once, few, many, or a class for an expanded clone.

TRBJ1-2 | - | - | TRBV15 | TGTGCCACCAGCAGCTCGCCCGGGGTCCTTACTAACTATGGCTACACCTTC | CATSSSPGVLTNYGYTF
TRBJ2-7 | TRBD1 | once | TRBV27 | TGTGCCAGCAGTTGGGGGACAGGGAGCTCCTACGAGCAGTACTTC | CASSWGTGSSYEQYF
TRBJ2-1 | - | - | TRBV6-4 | TGTGCCAGCTCATTACGATTGGGCGATGAGCAGTTCTTC | CASSLRLGDEQFF
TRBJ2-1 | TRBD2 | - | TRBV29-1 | TGCAGCGTCCGGACTAGCGGGGGGCTTAGCTCCTACAATGAGCAGTTCTTC | CSVRTSGGLSSYNEQFF
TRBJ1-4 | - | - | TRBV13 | TGTGCCAGCAGCTCCCGACAGTCAACTAATGAAAAACTGTTTTTT | CASSSRQSTNEKLFF
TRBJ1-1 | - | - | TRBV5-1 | TGCGCCAGCAGTTGGGACTCCCAGAACACTGAAGCTTTCTTT | CASSWDSQNTEAFF
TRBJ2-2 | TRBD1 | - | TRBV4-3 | TGCGCCAGCAGCCCTGGGACAGATACAACCGGGGAGCTGTTTTTT | CASSPGTDTTGELFF
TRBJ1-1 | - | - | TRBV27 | TGTGCCAGCAGTCCCTACAGCAAGTCGAACACTGAAGCTTTCTTT | CASSPYSKSNTEAFF
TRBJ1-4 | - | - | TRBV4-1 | TGCGCCAGCAGCCAGGGGGCGGAGAGTGAAAAACTGTTTTTT | CASSQGAESEKLFF
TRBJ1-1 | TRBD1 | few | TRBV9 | TGTGCCAGCAGCACCTACAGGGGAGCGGACACTGAAGCTTTCTTT | CASSTYRGADTEAFF
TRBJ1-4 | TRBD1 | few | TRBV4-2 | TGTGCCAGCAGCCAAGAGCAGGGGCAGGGGGCCGAAAAACTGTTTTTT | CASSQEQGQGAEKLFF
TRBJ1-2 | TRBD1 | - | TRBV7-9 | TGTGCCAGCAGCTTAGGACAGGGAGCTGCCTATGGCTACACCTTC | CASSLGQGAAYGYTF
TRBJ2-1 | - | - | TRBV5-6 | TGTGCCAGCAGCTCTACTTCTAGCGCGACCTACAATGAGCAGTTCTTC | CASSSTSSATYNEQFF
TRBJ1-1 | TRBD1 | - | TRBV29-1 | TGCAGCGTCCCGGACAGGGCGGGGCCTGGGTGGAAGAACACTGAAGCTTTCTTT | CSVPDRAGPGWKNTEAFF
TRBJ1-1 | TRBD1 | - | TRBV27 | TGTGCCAGCAGTACCGGGACAGGGCTACCTGACATTGAAGCTTTCTTT | CASSTGTGLPDIEAFF
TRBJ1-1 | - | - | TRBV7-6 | TGTGCCAGCAGCTTAGACCAGGCAACGACTTTCTTT | CASSLDQATTFF
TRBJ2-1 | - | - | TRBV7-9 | TGTGCCAGCAGCGAAAAAGGCGGGACGTACTACAATGAGCAGTTCTTC | CASSEKGGTYYNEQFF
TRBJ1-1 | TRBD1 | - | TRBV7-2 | TGTGCCAGCAGCCCAGGGACAGTCGCGGACACTGAAGCTTTCTTT | CASSPGTVADTEAFF
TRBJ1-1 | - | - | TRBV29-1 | TGCAGCGCCGAACGCGGGGACGACCATGAAGCTTTCTTT | CSAERGDDHEAFF
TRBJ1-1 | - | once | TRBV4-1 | TGCGCCAGCAGCCAAGACCGAACGGGGGGAATCACTGAAGCTTTCTTT | CASSQDRTGGITEAFF
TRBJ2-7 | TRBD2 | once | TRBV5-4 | TGTGCCAGCAGGGAGACTAGCGGGGCGTCCTACGAGCAGTACTTC | CASRETSGASYEQYF
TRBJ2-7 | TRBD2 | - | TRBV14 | TGTGCCAGCAGCCAGCTCGTCACTAGCGGGGGGTTGGTCTACGAGCAGTACTTC | CASSQLVTSGGLVYEQYF
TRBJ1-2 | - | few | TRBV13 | TGTGCCAGCAGCTTAGAAACAGGGCGCTATGGCTACACCTTC | CASSLETGRYGYTF
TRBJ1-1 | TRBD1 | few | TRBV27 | TGTGCCAGCAGTTTATCGATGCCTCAGGGGGGAACTGAAGCTTTCTTT | CASSLSMPQGGTEAFF
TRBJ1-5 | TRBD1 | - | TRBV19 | TGTGCCAGTAGTATAGAGGACAGGTTAAATCAGCCCCAGCATTTT | CASSIEDRLNQPQHF
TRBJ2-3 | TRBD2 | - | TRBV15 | TGTGCCACCAGCAGAGGTAGTGGCGGGGGGGCAGATACGCAGTATTTT | CATSRGSGGGADTQYF
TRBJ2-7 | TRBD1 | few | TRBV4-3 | TGCGCCAGCAGCCAAGATCCACAGGGGGTCTACGAGCAGTACTTC | CASSQDPQGVYEQYF
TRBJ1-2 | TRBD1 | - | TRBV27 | TGTGCCAGCAGTACAACCGGGACAGGGAAAGGCTACACCTTC | CASSTTGTGKGYTF
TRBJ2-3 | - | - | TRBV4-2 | TGTGCCAGCAGCCAAGTAGGGGTCCATAGCACAGATACGCAGTATTTT | CASSQVGVHSTDTQYF
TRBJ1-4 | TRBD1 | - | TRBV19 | TGTGCCAGTAGTACAAAACCAACCGGGACAGGGGGCGTGCAGGTCACAAAACTGTTTTTT | CASSTKPTGTGGVQVTKLFF
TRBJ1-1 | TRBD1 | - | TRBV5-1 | TGCGCCAGCAGCTTGGGACAGGGATTATCCGAAGCTTTCTTT | CASSLGQGLSEAFF
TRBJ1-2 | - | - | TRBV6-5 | TGTGCCAGCACAGGGGACTATGGCTACACCTTC | CASTGDYGYTF
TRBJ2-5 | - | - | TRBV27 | TGTGCCAGCAGTTTAGTAGGTAGCGGCTTTCAAGAGACCCAGTACTTC | CASSLVGSGFQETQYF
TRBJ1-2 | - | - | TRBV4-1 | TGCGCCAGCAGCCAAGTAGGGCGGTCAGGGGTCGACTATGGCTACACCTTC | CASSQVGRSGVDYGYTF
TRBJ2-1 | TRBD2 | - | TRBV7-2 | TGTGCCAGCAGCTTAGCGCCACTAGCGGGGGGACCCCGCTACAATGAGCAGTTCTTC | CASSLAPLAGGPRYNEQFF
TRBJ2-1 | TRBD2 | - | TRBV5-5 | TGTGCCAGCAGCTTGGGGGCTAGCGGGGGGAATCTTGTATACAATGAGCAGTTCTTC | CASSLGASGGNLVYNEQFF
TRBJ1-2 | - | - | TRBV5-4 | TGTGCCAGCAGCTCGCCTGGGGCCCCGCGGAACTATGGCTACACCTTC | CASSSPGAPRNYGYTF
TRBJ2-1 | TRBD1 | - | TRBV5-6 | TGTGCCAGCAGTCCACACCCCCGGACAGGCTCCTACAATGAGCAGTTCTTC | CASSPHPRTGSYNEQFF
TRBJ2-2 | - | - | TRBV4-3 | TGCGCCAGCAGCCAAGATTTTCGAGACACCGGGGAGCTGTTTTTT | CASSQDFRDTGELFF
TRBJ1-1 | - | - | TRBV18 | TGTGCCAGCTCACCGGAATATCTAAGGGGCTTAACTGAAGCTTTCTTT | CASSPEYLRGLTEAFF
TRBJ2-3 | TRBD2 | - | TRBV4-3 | TGCGCCAGCAGCTCCGGGGCTAGCGGGGGGCGAGGTACGCAGTATTTT | CASSSGASGGRGTQYF
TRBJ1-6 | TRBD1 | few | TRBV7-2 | TGTGCCAGCAGCATTAGACAGGGGAATAATTCACCCCTCCACTTT | CASSIRQGNNSPLHF
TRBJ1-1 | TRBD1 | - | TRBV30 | TGTGCCTGGCAGACAGGGGTGAACACTGAAGCTTTCTTT | CAWQTGVNTEAFF
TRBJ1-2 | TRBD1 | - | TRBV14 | TGTGCCAGCAGCCAGCGGGGACAGATCTATGGCTACACCTTC | CASSQRGQIYGYTF
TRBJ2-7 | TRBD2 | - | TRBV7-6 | TGTGCCAGCAGCTCATCTAGCGGGGTCTCCTACGAGCAGTACTTC | CASSSSSGVSYEQYF
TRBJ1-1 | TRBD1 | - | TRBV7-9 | TGTGCCAGCAGCCTGCTAGGAGACAGGGGGATTTACACTGAAGCTTTCTTT | CASSLLGDRGIYTEAFF